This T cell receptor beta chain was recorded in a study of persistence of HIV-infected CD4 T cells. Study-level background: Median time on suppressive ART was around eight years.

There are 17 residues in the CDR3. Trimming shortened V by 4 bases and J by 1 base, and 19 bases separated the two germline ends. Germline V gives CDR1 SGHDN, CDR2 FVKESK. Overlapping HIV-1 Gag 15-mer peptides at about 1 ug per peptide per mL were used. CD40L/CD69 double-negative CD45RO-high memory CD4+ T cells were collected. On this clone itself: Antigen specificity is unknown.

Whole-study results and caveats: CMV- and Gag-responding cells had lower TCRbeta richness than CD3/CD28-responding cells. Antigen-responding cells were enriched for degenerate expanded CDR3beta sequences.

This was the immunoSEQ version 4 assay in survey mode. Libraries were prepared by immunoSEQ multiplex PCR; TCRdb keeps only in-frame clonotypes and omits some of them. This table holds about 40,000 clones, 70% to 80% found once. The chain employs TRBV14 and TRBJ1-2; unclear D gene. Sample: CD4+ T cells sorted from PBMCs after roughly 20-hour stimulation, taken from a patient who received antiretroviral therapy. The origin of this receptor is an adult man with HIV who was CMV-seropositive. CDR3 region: CASSPRWSRSGNYGYTF. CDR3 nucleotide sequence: TGTGCCAGCAGCCCGAGATGGTCCAGGTCGGGTAACTATGGCTACACCTTC.